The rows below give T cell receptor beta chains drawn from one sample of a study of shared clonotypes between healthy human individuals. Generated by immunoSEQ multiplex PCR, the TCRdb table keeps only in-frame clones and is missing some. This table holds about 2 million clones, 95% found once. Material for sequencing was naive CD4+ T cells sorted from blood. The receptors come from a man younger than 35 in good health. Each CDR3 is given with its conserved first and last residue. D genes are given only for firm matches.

cdr3_aa: CASSLVSPIQGVWHEKLFF; cdr3_nt: TGTGCCAGCAGCTTAGTTTCTCCGATCCAGGGTGTATGGCATGAAAAACTGTTTTTT; d_call: -; v_call: TRBV7-9; j_call: TRBJ1-4
cdr3_aa: CASSYKGQGSNQPQHF; cdr3_nt: TGTGCCAGCAGTTACAAGGGACAGGGTAGCAATCAGCCCCAGCATTTT; d_call: TRBD1; v_call: TRBV6-6; j_call: TRBJ1-5
cdr3_aa: CASSRRSGGRNEQYF; cdr3_nt: TGTGCCAGCAGCCGCCGATCGGGGGGGAGGAACGAGCAGTACTTC; d_call: TRBD2; v_call: TRBV5-6; j_call: TRBJ2-7
cdr3_aa: CASSGRTGVNTEAFF; cdr3_nt: TGTGCCAGCAGTGGTAGGACAGGGGTGAACACTGAAGCTTTCTTT; d_call: TRBD1; v_call: TRBV9; j_call: TRBJ1-1
cdr3_aa: CASSLRTSEQYF; cdr3_nt: TGTGCCAGCAGCCTCAGGACCTCCGAGCAGTACTTC; d_call: -; v_call: TRBV5-4; j_call: TRBJ2-7
cdr3_aa: CASSPRAAGGHYEQYF; cdr3_nt: TGCGCCAGCAGCCCCAGGGCAGCGGGGGGGCACTACGAGCAGTACTTC; d_call: TRBD2; v_call: TRBV5-1; j_call: TRBJ2-7
cdr3_aa: CASSLGGTGLYEQYF; cdr3_nt: TGCGCCAGCAGCTTGGGTGGGACAGGGCTATACGAGCAGTACTTC; d_call: TRBD1; v_call: TRBV5-1; j_call: TRBJ2-7
cdr3_aa: CASSLRVAGVSTDTQYF; cdr3_nt: TGTGCCAGCAGCTTGAGGGTAGCGGGAGTTAGCACAGATACGCAGTATTTT; d_call: TRBD2; v_call: TRBV11-2; j_call: TRBJ2-3
cdr3_aa: CASSLSVGGMASYEQYF; cdr3_nt: TGTGCCAGCAGTTTATCGGTCGGGGGTATGGCCTCCTACGAGCAGTACTTC; d_call: -; v_call: TRBV28; j_call: TRBJ2-7
cdr3_aa: CASSGSGGTYEQYF; cdr3_nt: TGTGCCAGCAGTGGAAGCGGGGGGACCTACGAGCAGTACTTC; d_call: TRBD2; v_call: TRBV27; j_call: TRBJ2-7